This record looks at one T cell receptor (beta chain) sequence and its context. What it binds is not known. The repertoire was sequenced with immunoSEQ multiplex PCR; TCRdb's copy has only in-frame clones and lacks some. The table has hundreds of thousands of clones, 60% to 75% seen once; the top ten hold 15%. Germline assignment: CDR1 SGHNT and CDR2 YYREEE (reference sequence). The CDR3 runs to 16 residues. The V end lost 0 bases, the J end lost 5 bases, and 18 bases lay between the germline ends. Around 1.9 micrograms of genomic DNA, which was extracted from cryopreserved PBMCs, served as the material used for the TCR beta libraries. The data are from a study of cytotoxic CD8 clonotypes in ibrutinib-treated CLL. Study summary: Productive templates per sample averaged nearly 260,000; productive rearrangements, 94,082.

Findings and caveats of the study: Public clonotypes proved infrequent, and on treatment they shrank or remained steady.

The sequence derives from a human donor with chronic lymphocytic leukemia. The V call is TRBV5-4, the J call TRBJ2-7; maybe TRBD2 (5 bases). This sample comprised PBMCs, obtained after 24 months of ibrutinib treatment. CDR3: CASSLGGPEVIDEQYF. In DNA form, the CDR3 reads TGTGCCAGCAGCTTGGGCGGGCCGGAGGTGATCGACGAGCAGTACTTC. Complete variable domain (other parts from reference TRBV5-4 and TRBJ2-7): ETGVTQSPTHLIKTRGQQVTLRCSSQSGHNTVSWYQQALGQGPQFIFQYYREEENGRGNFPPRFSGLQFPNYSSELNVNALELDDSALYLCASSLGGPEVIDEQYFGPGTRLTVT.